Shown below are 29 T cell receptor beta chains from a single sample sequenced in a study of identical twins. TCRdb fed the 5' RACE reads into MiXCR, producing one record per CDR3 protein. This sample yields over 550,000 distinct CDR3 sequences, of which around 7.5% are seen a single time; about 1.5% belongs to the top ten. This same sample was also part of a study on yellow fever vaccine responses in identical twins.

Sequencing was performed on PBMCs. These receptors all come from a woman aged 18-35 years in good health.

The chain has TRBV2 and TRBJ2-7; D is undetermined. V was cut by 4 bases and J by 4 bases, with 8 bases left in between. The CDR3 consists of 12 residues. Looked up from germline, CDR1 is SNHLY and CDR2 is FYNNEI. CDR3 DNA: TGTGCCAGCAGTGTCGCGTCGTACGAGCAGTACTTC. This sequence encodes CASSVASYEQYF.

This clonotype has a count of ten or more. The chain combines TRBV20-1 with TRBJ2-1; 12 positions agree with TRBD2. Per germline, CDR1 DFQATT and CDR2 SNEGSKA (reference sequence). CDR3 length equals 15 residues. V lost 0 bases, J lost 10 bases, and 7 bases stayed unmatched. For the CDR3, the DNA is TGCAGTGCTAGAGATAGTACTAGCGGGAGGAAGGAGCAGTTCTTC. Its translation is CSARDSTSGRKEQFF.

This clonotype showed up many times. The chain is built from TRBV24-1 and TRBJ1-5; 9 bases agree with TRBD1. CDR1 is KGHDR, CDR2 SFDVKD, per germline. V gave up 9 bases and J gave up 0 bases; unmatched junction bases: 11. The CDR3 runs 17 residues. The CDR3 is CATGPAGTGTSNQPQHF. The CDR3 region has the DNA TGTGCCACCGGACCTGCCGGGACAGGGACTAGCAATCAGCCCCAGCATTTT.

There are many counts of this clonotype. Here the CDR3 reads CASSQEASDEQFF. The CDR3 bases are TGTGCCAGCAGCCAGGAGGCTAGCGATGAGCAGTTCTTC. The chain links TRBV4-2 to TRBJ2-1; TRBD2 is a possible D gene (6 bases). Germline loops: CDR1 LGHNA, CDR2 YNFKEQ. CDR3 size: 13 residues. With 3 bases removed from V and 8 bases from J, the gap between germline ends came to 11 bases.

The chain links TRBV6-1 to TRBJ2-2; 8 bases match TRBD2. Germline CDR1 MNHNS, CDR2 SASEGT. The CDR3 loop spans 15 amino acids. V shed 7 bases and J 4 bases; nucleotides not matched to a gene: 8. CDR3 loop: CASTYTGGSTGELFF. As DNA, the CDR3 is TGTGCCAGCACCTACACGGGGGGGAGCACCGGGGAGCTGTTTTTT.

This clonotype was observed a few times. The chain uses TRBV11-2 and TRBJ2-3; 9 nucleotides align to TRBD2. V gave up 5 bases and J gave up 5 bases; unmatched junction bases: 8. The germline V gene encodes CDR1 SGHAT and CDR2 FQNNGV. There are 15 residues in the CDR3. CDR3 sequence (DNA): TGTGCCAGCAGCGGGGCGGGGGGGCATGGAGATACGCAGTATTTT. It specifies CASSGAGGHGDTQYF.

In its sample, this clonotype was seen a few times. The J gene is TRBJ2-3, the V gene TRBV15, with 11 bases lining up with TRBD2. V trimming: 5 bases; J trimming: 2 bases; junction bases outside the gene matches: 6. Germline V gives CDR1 LNHNV, CDR2 YYDKDF (reference sequence). CDR3 length: 16 residues. The CDR3 DNA is TGTGCCACCAGCGGAGGGACTAGCGGTTTCACAGATACGCAGTATTTT. Protein sequence: CATSGGTSGFTDTQYF.

The V call is TRBV3-1, the J call TRBJ2-5, with 7 bases fitting TRBD1. The CDR3 runs 15 residues. After removal of 3 bases from V and 3 bases from J, the junction contained 7 bases not matched to a gene. The V gene's germline CDR1 is LGHDT and CDR2 YNNKEL (reference sequence). The CDR3 sequence is CASSHLQGTEETQYF. CDR3 nucleotides: TGTGCCAGCAGCCACCTACAGGGGACCGAAGAGACCCAGTACTTC.

This clonotype came up once. A far larger clone lies a single base away; this is likely a read error. This chain links TRBV25-1 with TRBJ2-7; D uncertain. Deletions cut 4 bases from V and 2 bases from J, with 6 bases between. The CDR3 has 12 amino acids. The germline gives CDR1 MGHDK, CDR2 SYGVNS. The CDR3 sequence is CASSVGTYEQYF. The CDR3 DNA follows: TGTGCCAGCAGTGTGGGGACCTACGAGCAGTACTTC.

This clonotype was counted many times. V is TRBV29-1 and J is TRBJ2-3; 14 nucleotides agree with TRBD2. The CDR3 sequence is 17 residues long. Germline V gives CDR1 SQVTM, CDR2 ANQGSEA. V trimming: 6 bases; J trimming: 0 bases; junction bases outside the gene matches: 8. The CDR3: CSVLTSGGAFSTDTQYF. In DNA form, the CDR3 reads TGCAGCGTCCTGACTAGCGGGGGGGCCTTTAGCACAGATACGCAGTATTTT.

For this clonotype: Without the conserved terminal phenylalanine or tryptophan, this CDR3 likely stems from a read error. The DNA is omitted, as the CDR3 cannot be located on it reliably, and the CDR3 follows TCRdb's listing. This chain links TRBV3-1 with TRBJ2-1; TRBD2, the D gene given by the table, was not confirmed from the DNA. Germline V CDR1 and CDR2: LGHDT, YNNKEL (reference sequence). 13 amino acids form the CDR3, both terminal residues included. CDR3 region: CASSPGLAGGLSI.

This clonotype came up a few times. This chain connects TRBV29-1 to TRBJ2-1; 7 bases line up with TRBD2. The CDR3 spans 11 residues. J gave up 9 bases and V 6 bases, and 5 bases lay outside the gene matches. Germline V lookup: CDR1 SQVTM, CDR2 ANQGSEA. CDR3 in DNA: TGCAGCGTCCCCCAGCGGGGTGAGCAGTTCTTC. Its translation is CSVPQRGEQFF.

The rearrangement uses TRBV10-3 and TRBJ1-3, with TRBD1 identical over 7 bases. This CDR3 region has 16 residues. V trimming: 4 bases; J trimming: 0 bases; junction bases outside the gene matches: 6. Germline CDR1 and CDR2: ENHRY and SYGVKD. CDR3 protein: CAISGDRTFSGNTIYF. The CDR3 DNA reads as TGTGCCATCAGTGGGGACAGAACCTTCTCTGGAAACACCATATATTTT.

The V and J genes are TRBV4-1 and TRBJ2-5, with 8 bases fitting TRBD2. Germline CDR1 is MGHRA and CDR2 is YSYEKL. V shed 0 bases, J shed 1 base, and the junction held 7 bases outside the gene matches. CDR3 length: 17 residues. The CDR3 loop is CASSQDLASGRQETQYF. In DNA, the CDR3 is TGCGCCAGCAGCCAAGATTTGGCTAGCGGGCGCCAAGAGACCCAGTACTTC.

The sample holds a few counts of this clonotype. This chain connects TRBV4-1 to TRBJ1-1, with unresolved D. CDR1 and CDR2 (germline): MGHRA, YSYEKL. Trimming stripped 5 bases from V and 1 base from J, with 14 bases between. The CDR3 runs 15 residues. Written as DNA, the CDR3 is TGCGCCAGCAGCTATTCTCCCCAAACGAACACTGAAGCTTTCTTT. Translated: CASSYSPQTNTEAFF.

This clonotype came up many times. In DNA, the CDR3 is TGTGCCAGCAGCTTGGATGGAGGTACGCAGTATTTT. Encoded protein: CASSLDGGTQYF. The rearrangement links TRBV7-8 to TRBJ2-3; TRBD2 is a possible D gene (5 bases). Trimming removed 3 bases from V and 8 bases from J, with 9 bases in between. Germline V gene sequence: CDR1 SGHVS, CDR2 FQNEAQ. This CDR3 is built from 12 residues.

This clonotype came up many times. The chain joins TRBV4-2 to TRBJ2-5; D not resolved. The germline V and J ends were trimmed by 4 bases and 2 bases, with 17 bases remaining between them. Germline V gives CDR1 LGHNA, CDR2 YNFKEQ. This CDR3 is 16 amino acids long. CDR3 nucleotides: TGTGCCAGCAGCCGGCGATGGGCAGAAGCACAAGAGACCCAGTACTTC. Its protein product is CASSRRWAEAQETQYF.

This clonotype was seen ten or more times. The rearrangement uses TRBV12-3 or TRBV12-4 and TRBJ2-5, with 13 bases identical to TRBD2. The CDR3 totals 20 residues. The J segment lost 4 bases and the V segment lost 3 bases, leaving 17 bases of the junction unmatched. The CDR3 protein is CASSFSLPLGLAGARETQYF. CDR3 sequence (DNA): TGTGCCAGCAGTTTCTCCCTACCCCTAGGACTAGCGGGAGCTCGAGAGACCCAGTACTTC.

V usage is TRBV7-9 and J usage is TRBJ2-3; D is unresolved. The germline CDR1 and CDR2 sequences are SEHNR and FQNEAQ (reference sequence). The V end was cut by 2 bases, the J end by 4 bases, with 16 bases between. The CDR3 is 16 amino acids. The CDR3 loop reads CASSLLVPKIPDTQYF. The CDR3 DNA follows: TGTGCCAGCAGCTTATTGGTGCCGAAGATTCCAGATACGCAGTATTTT.

This chain connects TRBV20-1 to TRBJ1-2; TRBD1 matches 7 bases. Trimming took 5 bases from V and 2 from J; bases not matched to a gene: 8. The CDR3 spans 14 residues. Germline-derived CDR1 and CDR2 are DFQATT and SNEGSKA (reference sequence). The CDR3 protein is CSAERGQPNYGYTF. In DNA form, the CDR3 reads TGCAGTGCTGAGAGGGGACAGCCAAACTATGGCTACACCTTC.

This clonotype was counted only a few times. This sequence joins TRBV20-1 and TRBJ2-3; TRBD1 matches 7 bases. The CDR3 consists of 15 residues. Trimming took 5 bases from V and 2 from J; bases not matched to a gene: 10. Looked up from germline, CDR1 is DFQATT and CDR2 is SNEGSKA (reference sequence). CDR3 in DNA: TGCAGTGCTCGCCGGGACAGCCCTAACACAGATACGCAGTATTTT. Translating it yields CSARRDSPNTDTQYF.

Concerning this clonotype: A read error is possible here, since a much larger clone lies one base away. This rearrangement joins TRBV19 to TRBJ2-1; 8 bases line up with TRBD2. The germline V gene encodes CDR1 LNHDA and CDR2 SQIVND (reference sequence). The CDR3 is 15 residues long. CDR3 sequence: CASSIVSGRVNEQLF. The CDR3 region has the DNA TGTGCCAGTAGTATAGTAAGCGGGAGAGTAAATGAGCAGCTCTTC.

In its sample, this clonotype was seen many times. This chain connects TRBV13 to TRBJ2-2; TRBD2 aligns across 13 bases. The junction had 7 bases not matched to a gene; V was cut back by 5 bases and J by 4 bases. The CDR3 spans 17 residues. Germline assignment: CDR1 PRHDT and CDR2 FYEKMQ (reference sequence). This CDR3 reads CASSPGTSGEITGELFF. In nucleotides, the CDR3 is TGTGCCAGCAGCCCCGGGACTAGCGGGGAAATCACCGGGGAGCTGTTTTTT.

The V and J genes are TRBV18 and TRBJ2-3; D uncertain. The V end was cut by 2 bases, the J end by 6 bases, with 15 bases between. Germline V gene sequence: CDR1 KGHSH, CDR2 LQKENI. The CDR3 extends over 15 amino acids. This chain's CDR3 is CASSPGSLTGDTQYF. In nucleotides, the CDR3 is TGTGCCAGCTCACCAGGATCGTTAACCGGGGATACGCAGTATTTT. The full variable domain, in which reference TRBV18 and TRBJ2-3 provide the parts outside the CDR3, is NAGVMQNPRHLVRRRGQEARLRCSPMKGHSHVYWYRQLPEEGLKFMVYLQKENIIDESGMPKERFSAEFPKEGPSILRIQQVVRGDSAAYFCASSPGSLTGDTQYFGPGTRLTVL.

J is TRBJ1-2 and V is TRBV29-1; D not certain. Germline values: CDR1 SQVTM, CDR2 ANQGSEA. The CDR3 runs to 12 residues. V dropped 4 bases and J dropped 3 bases, with 9 bases sitting between them. DNA of the CDR3: TGCAGCGTTGCGCGGGGAGACTATGGCTACACCTTC. Its protein is CSVARGDYGYTF. The full variable domain, in which reference TRBV29-1 and TRBJ1-2 provide the parts outside the CDR3, is SAVISQKPSRDICQRGTSLTIQCQVDSQVTMMFWYRQQPGQSLTLIATANQGSEATYESGFVIDKFPISRPNLTFSTLTVSNMSPEDSSIYLCSVARGDYGYTFGSGTRLTVV.

The chain couples TRBV19 to TRBJ2-3; D is perhaps TRBD2 (6 bases). The CDR3 totals 18 residues. The V gene's germline CDR1 is LNHDA and CDR2 SQIVND (reference sequence). The V end lost 0 bases, the J end lost 5 bases, and 21 bases lay between the germline ends. In DNA form, the CDR3 reads TGTGCCAGTAGTATAGATGGACTCAATGGAAGGGGAGGAGATACGCAGTATTTT. It is translated as CASSIDGLNGRGGDTQYF.

The genes are TRBV20-1 and TRBJ2-1, with a tentative D call TRBD2 (5 bases). The V gene's germline CDR1 is DFQATT and CDR2 SNEGSKA (reference sequence). This CDR3 comprises 15 residues. The V gene lost 2 bases and the J gene lost 5 bases, with 16 bases spanning the gap. The CDR3 coding sequence is TGCAGTGCTAGAAGCGGCGGGCTGGCTCACAATGAGCAGTTCTTC. It encodes CSARSGGLAHNEQFF.

This clonotype turned up a few times. V usage is TRBV18 and J usage is TRBJ2-2; 7 nucleotides agree with TRBD1. V shed 3 bases and J 2 bases; nucleotides not matched to a gene: 15. Germline assignment: CDR1 KGHSH and CDR2 LQKENI. The CDR3 is made up of 19 amino acids. CDR3 loop: CASSPTQGQSHLNTGELFF. As DNA, the CDR3 is TGTGCCAGCTCACCGACACAGGGACAGTCGCATCTTAACACCGGGGAGCTGTTTTTT.

V usage is TRBV4-1 and J usage is TRBJ2-3, with 8 bases that match TRBD2. The length of the CDR3 is 17 residues. Per germline, CDR1 MGHRA and CDR2 YSYEKL. V dropped 0 bases and J dropped 2; count of bases not matched to a gene: 7. CDR3 sequence (DNA): TGCGCCAGCAGCCAAGATCGACCGGGGGGGCCCACAGATACGCAGTATTTT. Encoded protein: CASSQDRPGGPTDTQYF.